Following are 31 T cell receptor beta chains from one sample sequenced in a study of blood T cell repertoires in COVID-19. Data came from immunoSEQ multiplex PCR; TCRdb stores just in-frame clones and leaves some out. The sample has about 170,000 clones; approximately 90% are singletons. The sequencing sample was made of peripheral blood. The source is a young man with COVID-19, enrolled during active disease.

This chain connects TRBV19 to TRBJ1-5, with D perhaps matching TRBD1 (6 bases). The CDR3 loop spans 15 amino acids. V was trimmed by 7 bases and J by 0 bases, leaving 13 bases between them. The germline V gene has CDR1 LNHDA and CDR2 SQIVND (reference sequence). Here the CDR3 DNA reads TGTGCCAGTAAAGGACAGCTTTATAGCAATCAGCCCCAGCATTTT. It specifies CASKGQLYSNQPQHF. The full variable domain, its missing parts supplied by reference TRBV19 and TRBJ1-5, is DGGITQSPKYLFRKEGQNVTLSCEQNLNHDAMYWYRQDPGQGLRLIYYSQIVNDFQKGDIAEGYSVSREKKESFPLTVTSAQKNPTAFYLCASKGQLYSNQPQHFGDGTRLSIL.

The CDR3 reads CASSSPDSHLYNEQFF. The CDR3 nucleotides are TGTGCCAGCAGCTCGCCTGACAGCCACCTCTACAATGAGCAGTTCTTC. The chain joins TRBV5-5 to TRBJ2-1, with D possibly matching TRBD1 (5 bases). The CDR3 is 16 amino acids. Germline V CDR1 and CDR2: SGHKS, YYEKEE (reference sequence). V shed 3 bases and J shed 3 bases, with 16 bases lying between them.

This chain's CDR3 is CASSPRLALTSSNQPQHF. DNA of the CDR3: TGTGCCAGCAGTCCCCGATTAGCATTGACTTCTAGCAATCAGCCCCAGCATTTT. The chain links TRBV27 to TRBJ1-5, with no clear D. The V end was cut by 5 bases, the J end by 0 bases, with 20 bases between. Germline V gene data show CDR1 as MNHEY and CDR2 as SMNVEV (reference sequence). The CDR3 loop spans 18 amino acids.

The count of this clone is one. The chain is built from TRBV28 and TRBJ1-1; TRBD1 agrees at 9 bases. The CDR3 is made up of 15 amino acids. V was pared by 4 bases and J by 5 bases, with 8 bases of the junction left unmatched. Germline loops: CDR1 MDHEN, CDR2 SYDVKM. The DNA of the CDR3 is TGTGCCAGCAGTTCCATGGACAGGGGAGAGACTGAAGCTTTCTTT. Amino acids: CASSSMDRGETEAFF.

CDR3 in amino acids: CASIRDRAGYTF. The CDR3 DNA follows: TGTGCCAGCATCCGGGACAGGGCCGGCTACACCTTC. V is TRBV3-1 (or the pseudogene TRBV3-2) and J is TRBJ1-2, with 9 bases identical to TRBD1. After removal of 7 bases from V and 8 bases from J, the junction contained 5 bases not matched to a gene. There are 12 residues in the CDR3. Germline values: CDR1 LGHDT, CDR2 YNNKEL (reference sequence).

In this sample, this clone turned up a few times. This sequence joins TRBV27 and TRBJ2-7, with TRBD1 as a possible D gene (6 bases). The germline V gene encodes CDR1 MNHEY and CDR2 SMNVEV (reference sequence). This CDR3 has 13 residues. Trimming took 6 bases from V and 2 from J, leaving 11 bases between them. In nucleotides, the CDR3 is TGTGCCAGCAGCCAGGACAGCCCCTACGAGCAGTACTTC. Protein: CASSQDSPYEQYF.

The gene calls are TRBV9 and TRBJ1-4, with 9 bases that match TRBD1. The CDR3 has 15 residues. CDR1 and CDR2 from the germline V gene are SGDLS and YYNGEE. Trimming at V came to 4 bases and at J to 4 bases, leaving 5 bases not matched to a gene. Here the CDR3 DNA reads TGTGCCAGCAGCTCACTGACAGGGGGTAATGAAAAACTGTTTTTT. It codes for CASSSLTGGNEKLFF.

The gene calls are TRBV6-5 and TRBJ1-1; D unresolved. V was trimmed by 6 bases and J by 4 bases, leaving 12 bases between them. The CDR3 is made up of 13 amino acids. Germline values: CDR1 MNHEY, CDR2 SVGAGI. The CDR3 DNA is TGTGCCAGCAGCTCGGCGGGCGGCACTGAAGCTTTCTTT. Amino acid sequence: CASSSAGGTEAFF.

Here the CDR3 DNA reads TGTGCCAGCAGCGACGGGGGTTATAGCAATCAGCCCCAGCATTTT. It translates to CASSDGGYSNQPQHF. The gene calls are TRBV2 and TRBJ1-5, with a weak D call TRBD1 (5 bases). This CDR3 spans 15 amino acids. Deletions cut 6 bases from V and 0 bases from J, with 12 bases between. Germline V CDR1 and CDR2: SNHLY, FYNNEI.

The chain uses TRBV7-2 and TRBJ2-1; 8 positions agree with TRBD2. This CDR3 region has 15 residues. The trim removed 2 bases at V and 5 bases at J, leaving 5 bases unmatched. The germline CDR1 and CDR2 sequences are SGHTA and FQGNSA. The CDR3 is CASSLHREGNNEQFF. CDR3 sequence (DNA): TGTGCCAGCAGCTTACACCGGGAGGGCAACAATGAGCAGTTCTTC. The variable domain in full, completed from reference TRBV7-2 and TRBJ2-1, reads GAGVSQSPSNKVTEKGKDVELRCDPISGHTALYWYRQSLGQGLEFLIYFQGNSAPDKSGLPSDRFSAERTGGSVSTLTIQRTQQEDSAVYLCASSLHREGNNEQFFGPGTRLTVL.

The V gene is TRBV4-2, the J gene TRBJ2-3, with 12 bases matching TRBD2. The CDR3 length is 19 residues. The junction had 12 bases not matched to a gene; V was cut back by 0 bases and J by 5 bases. Germline loops: CDR1 LGHNA, CDR2 YNFKEQ. The CDR3, as DNA: TGTGCCAGCAGCCAAGATGCGATTTCTAGCGGGGGGGCCGAAGATACGCAGTATTTT. Translating gives CASSQDAISSGGAEDTQYF.

The V and J genes are TRBV5-5 and TRBJ1-2; no definite D call. Trimming cost V 1 base and J 2 bases, with 6 bases left between them. The CDR3 runs to 13 residues. Germline lookup yields CDR1 SGHKS and CDR2 YYEKEE (reference sequence). The CDR3 DNA reads as TGTGCCAGCAGCTTGCAGGAAAACTATGGCTACACCTTC. It specifies CASSLQENYGYTF.

This chain uses TRBV10-3 with TRBJ2-7, with D perhaps matching TRBD1 (6 bases). CDR1 is ENHRY and CDR2 is SYGVKD in the germline V gene. The CDR3 covers 13 residues. The V end lost 4 bases, the J end lost 3 bases, and 10 bases lay between the germline ends. For the CDR3, the DNA is TGTGCCATCAGTGCCACAGGGATCTACGAGCAGTACTTC. Translating gives CAISATGIYEQYF.

The chain combines TRBV27 with TRBJ1-1, with D possibly matching TRBD1 (5 bases). Per the germline V gene, CDR1 is MNHEY and CDR2 is SMNVEV (reference sequence). The CDR3 totals 14 residues. V gave up 2 bases and J gave up 1 base, with 8 bases separating them. The CDR3 spells CASSLLGQNTEAFF. CDR3 nucleotide sequence: TGTGCCAGCAGTTTACTAGGACAGAACACTGAAGCTTTCTTT.

As DNA, the CDR3 is TGTGCCAGCAGCCAAGCGGGGGAATCCTACAATGAGCAGTTCTTC. Protein sequence: CASSQAGESYNEQFF. The rearrangement joins TRBV3-1 (or the pseudogene TRBV3-2) to TRBJ2-1; tentative D call: TRBD2 (6 bases). The CDR3 runs 15 residues. The germline V gene encodes CDR1 LGHDT and CDR2 YNNKEL (reference sequence). V lost 1 base to trimming and J lost 1 base, with 8 bases between them.

This clone was observed a single time. The chain couples TRBV15 to TRBJ2-7; D is unclear. The ends were cut back, 0 bases at V and 3 bases at J, with 6 bases in the middle. Germline CDR1 and CDR2: LNHNV and YYDKDF (reference sequence). The CDR3 is made up of 13 amino acids. CDR3 residues: CATSRDQVYEQYF. The CDR3 region has the DNA TGTGCCACCAGCAGAGATCAGGTCTACGAGCAGTACTTC.

The chain has TRBV27 and TRBJ1-5; D might be TRBD1 (5 bases). V was cut by 4 bases and J by 1 base, with 23 bases left in between. Germline V gives CDR1 MNHEY, CDR2 SMNVEV (reference sequence). The CDR3 extends over 19 amino acids. The CDR3 spells CASSSLYGQGGWSNQPQHF. The CDR3 coding sequence is TGTGCCAGCAGTTCCCTCTACGGGCAGGGAGGATGGAGCAATCAGCCCCAGCATTTT.

The gene calls are TRBV3-1 (or the pseudogene TRBV3-2) and TRBJ2-7; a weak D match, TRBD1 (6 bases). CDR1 is LGHDT and CDR2 is YNNKEL in the germline V gene (reference sequence). The CDR3 is 14 amino acids. V was shortened by 6 bases and J by 1 base, with 13 bases between the two germline ends. CDR3 in DNA: TGTGCCAGCAGTTTCCCGGGACAATCCTACGAGCAGTACTTC. This translates into CASSFPGQSYEQYF.

The chain recombines TRBV27 with TRBJ2-5; tentative D call: TRBD2 (6 bases). Germline V gives CDR1 MNHEY, CDR2 SMNVEV (reference sequence). Trimming took off 6 bases at V and 7 bases at J, with 12 bases between the two ends. There are 12 residues in the CDR3. The CDR3 here is CASRRWGGTQYF. The CDR3 region has the DNA TGTGCCAGCAGACGGTGGGGAGGGACCCAGTACTTC.

The chain couples TRBV7-3 to TRBJ2-1, with 9 bases aligning to TRBD2. CDR3 length: 18 amino acids. J was trimmed by 8 bases and V by 2 bases; bases with no gene match: 16. CDR1 is SGHTA, CDR2 FQGTGA, per germline. DNA of the CDR3: TGTGCCAGCAGCTTATTTGCAACTCGAGGACTAGCGTTCGATGAGCAGTTCTTC. Translated, it gives CASSLFATRGLAFDEQFF.

This chain connects TRBV4-1 to TRBJ2-7; the match to TRBD2 covers 7 bases. This CDR3 contains 14 residues. Unmatched junction bases numbered 1, after V lost 0 bases and J lost 2 bases. CDR1 is MGHRA and CDR2 is YSYEKL in the germline V gene. The CDR3 DNA sequence: TGCGCCAGCAGCCAAGATAGCGGGCCCTACGAGCAGTACTTC. Translated, it gives CASSQDSGPYEQYF.

The chain combines TRBV6-5 with TRBJ1-2; 8 bases line up with TRBD1. This CDR3 is 14 amino acids long. From germline, CDR1 is MNHEY and CDR2 SVGAGI. V shed 6 bases, J shed 4 bases, and the junction held 7 bases outside the gene matches. CDR3 loop: CASRRTGRFYGYTF. The CDR3 region has the DNA TGTGCCAGCAGGCGGACAGGGCGATTCTATGGCTACACCTTC.

The rearrangement links TRBV9 to TRBJ2-7; tentatively, D is TRBD1 (6 bases). V was pared by 4 bases and J by 6 bases, with 11 bases between. The CDR3 totals 12 residues. Looked up from germline, CDR1 is SGDLS and CDR2 is YYNGEE. The CDR3 sequence: CASSLTGSEQYF. CDR3 sequence (DNA): TGTGCCAGCAGCCTAACAGGGAGCGAGCAGTACTTC.

The V and J genes are TRBV10-3 and TRBJ1-2; possibly TRBD1 for D (6 bases). V was trimmed by 11 bases and J by 0 bases, leaving 13 bases between them. This CDR3 has 13 residues. Germline V gene lookup returns CDR1 ENHRY and CDR2 SYGVKD. In nucleotides, the CDR3 is TGTGCCGCCGGGACAACCGCTAACTATGGCTACACCTTC. Protein: CAAGTTANYGYTF.

V and J are TRBV20-1 and TRBJ1-2, with 7 bases aligning to TRBD1. V gave up 4 bases and J gave up 0 bases; unmatched junction bases: 2. The CDR3 is 13 residues long. Germline-derived CDR1 and CDR2 are DFQATT and SNEGSKA (reference sequence). The CDR3 DNA reads TGCAGTGCTATTGACAGGGCTAACTATGGCTACACCTTC. This encodes CSAIDRANYGYTF.

This sequence joins TRBV7-8 and TRBJ2-1; D uncertain. The CDR3 length is 17 residues. Germline V lookup: CDR1 SGHVS, CDR2 FQNEAQ. The V and J ends lost 5 bases and 2 bases respectively, with 19 bases between them. The CDR3: CASSGPRGLGPYNEQFF. In DNA, the CDR3 is TGTGCCAGCAGCGGCCCTAGAGGCTTGGGTCCCTACAATGAGCAGTTCTTC.

The chain recombines TRBV6-5 with TRBJ2-7, with D perhaps TRBD2 (5 bases). Germline V lookup: CDR1 MNHEY, CDR2 SVGAGI. V was pared by 7 bases and J by 2 bases, with 18 bases between. This CDR3 is 15 amino acids long. The CDR3 spells CASIPFPDGTYEQYF. The CDR3 nucleotides are TGTGCCAGCATCCCCTTCCCGGACGGGACCTACGAGCAGTACTTC.

The chain has TRBV7-9 and TRBJ2-1; 9 nucleotides line up with TRBD1. The V gene's germline CDR1 is SEHNR and CDR2 FQNEAQ (reference sequence). The CDR3 loop spans 14 amino acids. V dropped 6 bases and J dropped 9; count of bases not matched to a gene: 9. CDR3 in amino acids: CASRTGTGFSEQFF. CDR3 nucleotide sequence: TGTGCCAGCAGAACCGGGACAGGGTTTAGTGAGCAGTTCTTC.

This CDR3 reads CASSQPQNGELFF. CDR3 coding DNA: TGCGCCAGCAGCCAACCCCAAAACGGGGAGCTGTTTTTT. The J gene is TRBJ2-2, the V gene TRBV4-3; no clear D. CDR3 size: 13 residues. Between the trimmed V and J ends, which lost 2 bases and 7 bases, there was a span of 8 bases. Germline CDR1 is LGHNA and CDR2 is YSLEER.

The chain links TRBV24-1 to TRBJ1-2, with D possibly matching TRBD1 (5 bases). Trimming removed 4 bases from V and 4 bases from J, with 9 bases in between. Germline values: CDR1 KGHDR, CDR2 SFDVKD. The CDR3 runs 13 residues. The CDR3 DNA reads TGTGCCACCAGTGACCAAGACAGCTATGGCTACACCTTC. Translation: CATSDQDSYGYTF.

V gene TRBV4-1 combines with J gene TRBJ2-3; D uncertain. In germline, CDR1 is MGHRA, CDR2 YSYEKL. CDR3 length: 15 residues. V lost 0 bases and J 0 bases, leaving 7 bases between the germline ends. In DNA form, the CDR3 reads TGCGCCAGCAGCCAAGATGAACTGAGCACAGATACGCAGTATTTT. Translated: CASSQDELSTDTQYF.